The present entry profiles one TCR beta chain with its context. The protocol was immunoSEQ multiplex PCR, while the TCRdb copy is restricted to in-frame clones and leaves out a portion. Of some 160,000 clones in the sample, over 80% were seen once. The V gene's germline CDR1 is SNHLY and CDR2 FYNNEI. The CDR3 runs to 15 residues. V was cut by 5 bases and J by 2 bases, with 13 bases left in between. The sample comes from a study of blood T cell repertoires in COVID-19. This rearrangement joins TRBV2 to TRBJ2-1; D might be TRBD1 (6 bases). The sequence was collected from a woman older than 75 with COVID-19, enrolled during active disease. The sample consisted of peripheral blood. This CDR3 is CASSLGGPAYNEQFF. DNA of the CDR3: TGTGCCAGCAGTCTTGGGGGCCCGGCCTACAATGAGCAGTTCTTC.